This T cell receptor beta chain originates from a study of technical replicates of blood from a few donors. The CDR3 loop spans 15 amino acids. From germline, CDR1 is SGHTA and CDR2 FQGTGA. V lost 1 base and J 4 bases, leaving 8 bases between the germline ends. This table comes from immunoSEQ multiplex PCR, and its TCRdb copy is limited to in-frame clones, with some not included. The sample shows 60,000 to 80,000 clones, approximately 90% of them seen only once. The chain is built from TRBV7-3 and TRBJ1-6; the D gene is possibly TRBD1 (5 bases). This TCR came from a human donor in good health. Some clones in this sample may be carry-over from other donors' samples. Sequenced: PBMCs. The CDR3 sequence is CASSLNGGYNSPLHF. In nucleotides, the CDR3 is TGTGCCAGCAGCTTAAACGGGGGGTATAATTCACCCCTCCACTTT. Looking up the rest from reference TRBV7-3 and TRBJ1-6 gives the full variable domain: GAGVSQTPSNKVTEKGKYVELRCDPISGHTALYWYRQSLGQGPEFLIYFQGTGAADDSGLPNDRFFAVRPEGSVSTLKIQRTERGDSAVYLCASSLNGGYNSPLHFGNGTRLTVT.